This T cell receptor (beta chain) was recorded in a study of blood T cell repertoires in COVID-19. The germline CDR1 and CDR2 sequences are SGDLS and YYNGEE. The CDR3 is 17 amino acids. V lost 0 bases and J 3 bases, leaving 18 bases between the germline ends. Participants were aged roughly 18 to 90 years, lived in 24 US areas, and enrolled virtually. The study assigned cohorts using participant-reported clinical history. Cohort 3 recovered donors had two negative PCRs, clearance, or symptom resolution. TCRdb's copy holds only in-frame clones and misses some; the assay was immunoSEQ multiplex PCR. The sample contains 250,000 to 300,000 clones, roughly 87% of which appear only once.

The origin of this receptor is a woman in her thirties who had recovered from COVID-19. The genes are TRBV9 and TRBJ1-2; D is perhaps TRBD1 (5 bases). Material: PBMCs or T cells enriched from blood (not recorded which). The CDR3 DNA follows: TGTGCCAGCAGCGTAGGGGTCGGAGGGCGAGGGGACTATGGCTACACCTTC. This sequence encodes CASSVGVGGRGDYGYTF. The full variable domain, completed using reference TRBV9 and TRBJ1-2, is DSGVTQTPKHLITATGQRVTLRCSPRSGDLSVYWYQQSLDQGLQFLIQYYNGEERAKGNILERFSAQQFPDLHSELNLSSLELGDSALYFCASSVGVGGRGDYGYTFGSGTRLTVV.